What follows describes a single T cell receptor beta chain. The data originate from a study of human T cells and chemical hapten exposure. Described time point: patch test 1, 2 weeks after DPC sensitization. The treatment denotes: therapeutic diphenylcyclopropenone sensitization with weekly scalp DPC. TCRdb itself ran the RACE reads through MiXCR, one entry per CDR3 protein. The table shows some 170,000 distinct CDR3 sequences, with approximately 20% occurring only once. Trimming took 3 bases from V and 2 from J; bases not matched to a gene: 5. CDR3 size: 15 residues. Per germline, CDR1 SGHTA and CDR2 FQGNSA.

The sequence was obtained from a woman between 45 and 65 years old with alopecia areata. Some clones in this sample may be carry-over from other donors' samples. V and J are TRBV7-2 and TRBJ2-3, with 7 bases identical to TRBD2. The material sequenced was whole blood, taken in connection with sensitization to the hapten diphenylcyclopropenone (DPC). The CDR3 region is CASSLGLPYTDTQYF. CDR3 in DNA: TGTGCCAGCAGCTTGGGACTACCCTACACAGATACGCAGTATTTT. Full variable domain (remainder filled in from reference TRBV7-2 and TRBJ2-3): GAGVSQSPSNKVTEKGKDVELRCDPISGHTALYWYRQSLGQGLEFLIYFQGNSAPDKSGLPSDRFSAERTGGSVSTLTIQRTQQEDSAVYLCASSLGLPYTDTQYFGPGTRLTVL.